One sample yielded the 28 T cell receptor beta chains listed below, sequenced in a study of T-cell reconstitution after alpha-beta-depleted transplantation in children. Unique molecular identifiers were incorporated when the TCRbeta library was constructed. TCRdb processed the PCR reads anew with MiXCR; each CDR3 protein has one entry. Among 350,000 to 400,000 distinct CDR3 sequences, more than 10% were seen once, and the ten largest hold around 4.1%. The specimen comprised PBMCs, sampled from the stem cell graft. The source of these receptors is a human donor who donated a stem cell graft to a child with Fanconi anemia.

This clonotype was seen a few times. DNA of the CDR3: TGTGCCAGCAGCGTAGAGCCTCGCCCGGGACTAGCGGGGAGATACGAGCAGTACTTC. Protein sequence: CASSVEPRPGLAGRYEQYF. The gene calls are TRBV9 and TRBJ2-7, with TRBD2 matching 13 bases. Trimming at V came to 0 bases and at J to 4 bases, leaving 13 bases not matched to a gene. The CDR3 is made up of 19 amino acids. In germline, CDR1 is SGDLS, CDR2 YYNGEE.

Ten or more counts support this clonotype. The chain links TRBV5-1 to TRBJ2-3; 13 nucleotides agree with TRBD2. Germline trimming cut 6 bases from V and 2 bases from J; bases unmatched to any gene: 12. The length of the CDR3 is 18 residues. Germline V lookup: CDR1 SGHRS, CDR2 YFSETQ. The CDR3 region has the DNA TGCGCCAGCACCTCGCGGGGACTAGCGGGGTTAAACACAGATACGCAGTATTTT. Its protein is CASTSRGLAGLNTDTQYF.

The CDR3 nucleotides are TGTGCCAGCAGCTGGCCCACTAGGACGGGCACCGGGGAGCTGTTTTTT. It codes for CASSWPTRTGTGELFF. The rearrangement joins TRBV11-2 to TRBJ2-2; possible D gene TRBD2, 5 bases. Trimming stripped 4 bases from V and 4 bases from J, with 16 bases between. The CDR3 length is 16 residues. Germline V gives CDR1 SGHAT, CDR2 FQNNGV.

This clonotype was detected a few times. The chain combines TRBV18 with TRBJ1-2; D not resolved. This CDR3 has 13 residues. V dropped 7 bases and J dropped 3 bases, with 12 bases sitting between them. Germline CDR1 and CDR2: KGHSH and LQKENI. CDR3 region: CASFKATDYGYTF. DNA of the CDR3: TGTGCCAGCTTCAAGGCCACGGACTATGGCTACACCTTC.

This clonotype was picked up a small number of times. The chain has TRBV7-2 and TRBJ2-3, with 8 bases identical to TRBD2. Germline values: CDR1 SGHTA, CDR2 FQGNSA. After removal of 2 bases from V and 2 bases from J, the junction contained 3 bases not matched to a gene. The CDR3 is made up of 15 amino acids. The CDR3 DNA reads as TGTGCCAGCAGCTTACTAGCGGGCCCCACAGATACGCAGTATTTT. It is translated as CASSLLAGPTDTQYF.

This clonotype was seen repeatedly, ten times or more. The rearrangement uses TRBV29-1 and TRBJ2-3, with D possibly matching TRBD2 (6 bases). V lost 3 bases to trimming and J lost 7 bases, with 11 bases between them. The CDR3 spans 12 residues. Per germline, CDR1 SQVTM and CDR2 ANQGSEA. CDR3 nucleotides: TGCAGCGTTGAGGGGACTCGTAATACGCAGTATTTT. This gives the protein CSVEGTRNTQYF.

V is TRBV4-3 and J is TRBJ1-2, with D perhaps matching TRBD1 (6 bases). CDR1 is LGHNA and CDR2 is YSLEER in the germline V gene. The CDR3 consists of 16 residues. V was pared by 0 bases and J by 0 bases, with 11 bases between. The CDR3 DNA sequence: TGCGCCAGCAGCCAAGAGGGGGCAGGATCTAACTATGGCTACACCTTC. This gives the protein CASSQEGAGSNYGYTF.

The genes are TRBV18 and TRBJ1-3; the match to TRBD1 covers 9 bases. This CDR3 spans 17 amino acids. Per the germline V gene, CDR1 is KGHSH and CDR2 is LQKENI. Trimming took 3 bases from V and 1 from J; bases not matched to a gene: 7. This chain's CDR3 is CASSPGTGRSSGNTIYF. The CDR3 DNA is TGTGCCAGCTCACCCGGGACAGGGAGAAGTTCTGGAAACACCATATATTTT.

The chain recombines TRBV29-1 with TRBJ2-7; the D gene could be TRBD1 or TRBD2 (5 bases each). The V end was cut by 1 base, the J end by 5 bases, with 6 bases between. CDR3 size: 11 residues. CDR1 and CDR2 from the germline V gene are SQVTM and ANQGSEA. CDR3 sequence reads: CSVEGGDEQYF. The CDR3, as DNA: TGCAGCGTTGAAGGAGGGGACGAGCAGTACTTC.

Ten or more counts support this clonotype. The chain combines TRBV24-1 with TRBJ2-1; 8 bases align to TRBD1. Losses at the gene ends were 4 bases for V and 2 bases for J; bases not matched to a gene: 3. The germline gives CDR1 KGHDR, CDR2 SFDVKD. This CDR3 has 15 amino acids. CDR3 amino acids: CATSDQTGAYNEQFF. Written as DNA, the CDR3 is TGTGCCACCAGTGACCAGACAGGGGCCTACAATGAGCAGTTCTTC.

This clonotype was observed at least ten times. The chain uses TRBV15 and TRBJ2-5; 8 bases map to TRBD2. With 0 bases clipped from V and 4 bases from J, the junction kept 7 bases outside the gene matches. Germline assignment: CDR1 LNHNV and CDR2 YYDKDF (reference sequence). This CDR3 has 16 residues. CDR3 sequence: CATSRDPGGLSETQYF. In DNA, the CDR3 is TGTGCCACCAGCAGAGATCCGGGGGGGCTATCAGAGACCCAGTACTTC. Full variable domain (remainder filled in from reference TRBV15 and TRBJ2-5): DAMVIQNPRYQVTQFGKPVTLSCSQTLNHNVMYWYQQKSSQAPKLLFHYYDKDFNNEADTPDNFQSRRPNTSFCFLDIRSPGLGDTAMYLCATSRDPGGLSETQYFGPGTRLLVL.

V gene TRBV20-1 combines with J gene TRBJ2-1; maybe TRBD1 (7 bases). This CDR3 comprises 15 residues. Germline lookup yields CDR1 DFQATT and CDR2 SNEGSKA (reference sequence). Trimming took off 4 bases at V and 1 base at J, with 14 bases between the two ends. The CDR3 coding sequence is TGCAGTGCTAATGACAGGGCGGGATCCTACAATGAGCAGTTCTTC. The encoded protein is CSANDRAGSYNEQFF.

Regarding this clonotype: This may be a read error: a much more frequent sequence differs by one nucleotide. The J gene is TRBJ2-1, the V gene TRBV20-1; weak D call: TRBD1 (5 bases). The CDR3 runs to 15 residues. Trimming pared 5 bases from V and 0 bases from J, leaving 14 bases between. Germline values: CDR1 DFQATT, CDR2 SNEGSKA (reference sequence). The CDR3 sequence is CSAHSDRGSYNEQFF. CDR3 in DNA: TGCAGTGCTCACAGCGACAGAGGCTCCTACAATGAGCAGTTCTTC.

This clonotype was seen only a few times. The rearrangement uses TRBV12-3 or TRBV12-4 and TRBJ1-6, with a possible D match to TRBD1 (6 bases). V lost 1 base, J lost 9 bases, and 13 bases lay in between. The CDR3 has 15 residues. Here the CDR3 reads CASSLGGAKVSPLHF. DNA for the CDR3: TGTGCCAGCAGTTTAGGGGGGGCTAAGGTTTCACCCCTCCACTTT.

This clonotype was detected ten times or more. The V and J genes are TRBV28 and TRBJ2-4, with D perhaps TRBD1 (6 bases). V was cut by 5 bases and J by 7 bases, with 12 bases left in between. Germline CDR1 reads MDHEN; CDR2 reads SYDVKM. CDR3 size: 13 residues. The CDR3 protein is CASSRQAVNIQYF. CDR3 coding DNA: TGTGCCAGCAGTCGACAGGCAGTTAACATTCAGTACTTC. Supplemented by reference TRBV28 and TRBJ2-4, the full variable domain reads DVKVTQSSRYLVKRTGEKVFLECVQDMDHENMFWYRQDPGLGLRLIYFSYDVKMKEKGDIPEGYSVSREKKERFSLILESASTNQTSMYLCASSRQAVNIQYFGAGTRLSVL.

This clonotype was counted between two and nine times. CDR3 protein: CASSPRTSLDTQYF. The CDR3 bases are TGTGCCAGCTCACCCAGGACATCGCTGGATACGCAGTATTTT. This sequence joins TRBV18 and TRBJ2-3; the D gene is possibly TRBD1 (5 bases). V lost 3 bases, J lost 6 bases, and 13 bases lay in between. The CDR3 loop spans 14 amino acids. The V gene's germline CDR1 is KGHSH and CDR2 LQKENI.

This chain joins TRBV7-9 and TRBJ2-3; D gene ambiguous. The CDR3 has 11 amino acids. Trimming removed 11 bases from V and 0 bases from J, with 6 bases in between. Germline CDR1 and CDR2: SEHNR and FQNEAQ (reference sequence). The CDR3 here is CAEASTDTQYF. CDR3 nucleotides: TGTGCCGAGGCTAGCACAGATACGCAGTATTTT. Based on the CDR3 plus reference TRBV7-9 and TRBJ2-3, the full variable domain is DTGVSQNPRHKITKRGQNVTFRCDPISEHNRLYWYRQTLGQGPEFLTYFQNEAQLEKSRLLSDRFSAERPKGSFSTLEIQRTEQGDSAMYLCAEASTDTQYFGPGTRLTVL.

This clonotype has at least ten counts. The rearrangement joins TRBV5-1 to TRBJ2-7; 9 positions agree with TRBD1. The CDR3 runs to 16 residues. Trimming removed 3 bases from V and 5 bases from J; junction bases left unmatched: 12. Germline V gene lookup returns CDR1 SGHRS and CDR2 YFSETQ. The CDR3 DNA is TGCGCCAGCAGCTCCGGGACAGGGTTTCTCCGGAACGAGCAGTACTTC. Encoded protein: CASSSGTGFLRNEQYF.

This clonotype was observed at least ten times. This CDR3 is CASSSYSNTGELFF. In DNA, the CDR3 is TGTGCCAGCAGCAGTTATTCGAACACCGGGGAGCTGTTTTTT. The chain combines TRBV4-2 with TRBJ2-2, with D unclear. Germline CDR1 reads LGHNA; CDR2 reads YNFKEQ. Trimming shortened V by 5 bases and J by 0 bases, and 7 bases separated the two germline ends. The CDR3 runs 14 residues.

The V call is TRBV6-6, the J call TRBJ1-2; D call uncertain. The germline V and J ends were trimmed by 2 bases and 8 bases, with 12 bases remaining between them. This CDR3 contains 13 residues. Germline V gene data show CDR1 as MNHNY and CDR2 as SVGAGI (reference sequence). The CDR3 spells CASSYQTSGGYTF. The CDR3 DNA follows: TGTGCCAGCAGTTACCAGACCTCTGGGGGCTACACCTTC.

The CDR3 region has the DNA TGTGCCAGCAGCTTAGTCCCGGGGGAGGCCTACAATGAGCAGTTCTTC. Translated: CASSLVPGEAYNEQFF. The J gene is TRBJ2-1, the V gene TRBV11-2; TRBD2 is a possible D gene (6 bases). The CDR3 has 16 amino acids. Germline CDR1 is SGHAT and CDR2 is FQNNGV. Trimming took 1 base from V and 2 from J, leaving 12 bases between them.

The CDR3 protein is CASSLPGQGKNTGELFF. Written as DNA, the CDR3 is TGTGCCAGCAGCCTACCGGGACAGGGAAAGAACACCGGGGAGCTGTTTTTT. The rearrangement uses TRBV5-6 and TRBJ2-2; TRBD1 agrees at 9 bases. The junction had 8 bases not matched to a gene; V was cut back by 4 bases and J by 1 base. The germline V gene has CDR1 SGHDT and CDR2 YYEEEE. The CDR3 is 17 amino acids. Combining the CDR3 with reference TRBV5-6 and TRBJ2-2 gives the whole variable domain DAGVTQSPTHLIKTRGQQVTLRCSPKSGHDTVSWYQQALGQGPQFIFQYYEEEERQRGNFPDRFSGHQFPNYSSELNVNALLLGDSALYLCASSLPGQGKNTGELFFGEGSRLTVL.

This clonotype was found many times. The CDR3 loop reads CASSLLAGTDTQYF. The CDR3 region has the DNA TGTGCCAGCAGTTTGCTAGCGGGCACAGATACGCAGTATTTT. The chain links TRBV27 to TRBJ2-3, with 7 bases identical to TRBD2. CDR3 length: 14 amino acids. V shed 3 bases, J shed 1 base, and the junction held 1 base outside the gene matches. Germline CDR1 MNHEY, CDR2 SMNVEV (reference sequence).

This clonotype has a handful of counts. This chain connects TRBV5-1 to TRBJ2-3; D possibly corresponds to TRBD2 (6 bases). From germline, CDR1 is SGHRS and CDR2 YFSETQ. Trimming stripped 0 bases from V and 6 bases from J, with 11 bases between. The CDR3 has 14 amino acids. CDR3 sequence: CASSLVTEGDTQYF. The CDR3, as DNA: TGCGCCAGCAGCTTGGTTACGGAGGGGGATACGCAGTATTTT.

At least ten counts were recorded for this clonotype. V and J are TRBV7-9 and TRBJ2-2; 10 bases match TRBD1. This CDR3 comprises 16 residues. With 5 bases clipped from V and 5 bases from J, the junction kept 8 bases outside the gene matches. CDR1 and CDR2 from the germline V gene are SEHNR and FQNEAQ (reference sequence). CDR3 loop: CASSLRSDRGTGELFF. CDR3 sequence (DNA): TGTGCCAGCAGCCTAAGGTCGGACAGGGGGACCGGGGAGCTGTTTTTT.

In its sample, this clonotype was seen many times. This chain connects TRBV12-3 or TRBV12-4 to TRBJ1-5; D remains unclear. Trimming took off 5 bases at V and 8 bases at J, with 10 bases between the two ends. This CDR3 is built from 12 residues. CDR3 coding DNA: TGTGCCAGCAGTCAGAGTCCGGAGCCCCAGCATTTT. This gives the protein CASSQSPEPQHF.

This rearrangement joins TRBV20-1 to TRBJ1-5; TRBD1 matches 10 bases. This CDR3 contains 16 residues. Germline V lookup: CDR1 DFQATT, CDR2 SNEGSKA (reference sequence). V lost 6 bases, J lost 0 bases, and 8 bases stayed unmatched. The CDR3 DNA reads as TGCAGTGCCAGGGACAGGGGAAGTTATAGCAATCAGCCCCAGCATTTT. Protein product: CSARDRGSYSNQPQHF.

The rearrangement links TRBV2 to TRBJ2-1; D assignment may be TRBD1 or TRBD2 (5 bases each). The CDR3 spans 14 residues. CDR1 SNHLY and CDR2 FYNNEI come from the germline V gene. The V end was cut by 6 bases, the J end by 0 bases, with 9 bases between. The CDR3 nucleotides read TGTGCCAGCAGAGAGGGGAACTCCTACAATGAGCAGTTCTTC. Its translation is CASREGNSYNEQFF.